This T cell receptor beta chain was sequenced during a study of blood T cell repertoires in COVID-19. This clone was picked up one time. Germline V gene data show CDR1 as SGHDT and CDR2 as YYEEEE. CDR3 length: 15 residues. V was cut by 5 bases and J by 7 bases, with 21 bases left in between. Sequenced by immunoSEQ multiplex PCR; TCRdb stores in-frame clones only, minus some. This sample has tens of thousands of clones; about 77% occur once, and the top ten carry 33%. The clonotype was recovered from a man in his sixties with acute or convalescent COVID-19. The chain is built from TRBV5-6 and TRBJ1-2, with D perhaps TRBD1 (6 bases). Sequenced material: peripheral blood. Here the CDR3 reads CASRVSGGQSSGYTF. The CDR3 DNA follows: TGTGCCAGCAGAGTTTCGGGGGGGCAGTCATCTGGCTACACCTTC.